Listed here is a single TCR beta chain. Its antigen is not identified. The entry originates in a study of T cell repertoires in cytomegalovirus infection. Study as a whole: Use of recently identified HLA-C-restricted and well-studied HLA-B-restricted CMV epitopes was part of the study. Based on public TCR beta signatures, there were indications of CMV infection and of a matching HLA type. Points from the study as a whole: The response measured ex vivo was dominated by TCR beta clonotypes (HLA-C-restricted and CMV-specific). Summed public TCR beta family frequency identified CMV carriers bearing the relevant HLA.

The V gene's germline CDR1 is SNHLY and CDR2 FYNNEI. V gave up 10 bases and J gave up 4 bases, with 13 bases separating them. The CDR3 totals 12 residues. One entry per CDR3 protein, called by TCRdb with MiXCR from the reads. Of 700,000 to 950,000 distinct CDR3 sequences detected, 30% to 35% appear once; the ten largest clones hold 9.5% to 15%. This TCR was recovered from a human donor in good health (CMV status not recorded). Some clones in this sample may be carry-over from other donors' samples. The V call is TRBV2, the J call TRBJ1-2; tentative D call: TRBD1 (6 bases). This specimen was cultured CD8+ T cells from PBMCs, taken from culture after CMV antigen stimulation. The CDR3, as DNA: TGTGCCACCCACCCGGACAGCTATGGCTACACCTTC. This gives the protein CATHPDSYGYTF.